Sequencing of this T cell receptor beta chain was carried out in a study of blood T cell repertoires in COVID-19. The CDR3 contains 12 residues. Trimming removed 7 bases at V and 4 bases at J, with 8 bases between. CDR1 is SNHLY and CDR2 is FYNNEI in the germline V gene. Original data processing: Using reference gene primer amplification, nucleated cell counts were estimated. Clones were sequenced by immunoSEQ multiplex PCR, and TCRdb holds only the in-frame ones, with some missing. V, J and clone size were drawn from that table, and D and trimming were deduced from the DNA. Of 250,000 to 300,000 clones listed, 89% are singletons.

The TCR comes from a woman aged 55 to 70 with acute or convalescent COVID-19. This chain uses TRBV2 with TRBJ2-1; D gene ambiguous. The sample was peripheral blood. In DNA form, the CDR3 reads TGTGCCAGCAACGGAGCTTACAATGAGCAGTTCTTC. Amino acid sequence: CASNGAYNEQFF.